The TCR beta chain under discussion was sequenced for a study of tumor-infiltrating lymphocytes in primary liver carcinoma. Study context: The patients comprised men and women between the ages of 30 and 69 years.

Unsorted bulk tissue, about 19-32 mg of it, served as the source for co-extraction of RNA and DNA. The sampling covered five separate regions of each tumor. Priming with a constant-region primer yielded TCR beta cDNA from about 510 ng total RNA. A slightly modified ARM-PCR protocol with three nested multiplex PCR rounds produced these TCR beta libraries. Running roughly 10 cycles apiece, the first two PCR rounds relied on TRBV1-TRBV30 forward primers together with a C-beta reverse primer. MiXCR, run by TCRdb on the multiplex PCR reads, gives a single entry per CDR3 protein. The sample lists 95,000 to 150,000 distinct CDR3 sequences; around 60% were seen once. Comments on this clonotype: The CDR3 carries no conserved terminal phenylalanine or tryptophan, so it likely arises from a read error.

V was shortened by 1 base and J by 2 bases, with 6 bases between the two germline ends. The germline CDR1 and CDR2 sequences are GTSNPN and SVGIG (reference sequence). CDR3 length: 12 residues. The sequence came from a woman aged 60-75 years with primary liver carcinoma and hepatitis B virus infection. Sequencing used liver tumor tissue from sampling region 1. Subset given: tumor region T1, superior pole. The chain joins TRBV30 to TRBJ2-7; D is uncertain. CDR3 sequence: CAWSDRAYEQYY. For the CDR3, the DNA is TGTGCCTGGAGTGACAGAGCCTACGAGCAGTACTAC.